The clone carrying this TCR beta chain was seen at least ten times. Its antigen is not identified. Trimming removed 2 bases from V and 7 bases from J, with 12 bases in between. This CDR3 comprises 13 residues. Per germline, CDR1 SGHKS and CDR2 YYEKEE (reference sequence). The record originates from a study of T cells after yellow fever vaccination. It was through 5'RACE template switching that TCR cDNA was made, with a universal primer site and UMIs added. TCRdb reprocessed the 5' RACE reads with MiXCR, giving one entry per CDR3 protein. In the table there are about 320,000 distinct CDR3 sequences, about 12% of which are singletons. General study points: The CD4 and CD8 compartments had a small share of their clonotypes in common.

The sequenced sample was CD4+ T cells sorted from PBMCs, obtained 15 days after the yellow fever booster vaccination. The receptor comes from a man between 18 and 35 years old who received the YFV17D yellow fever vaccine. The V gene is TRBV5-5, the J gene TRBJ1-2; D gene unclear. DNA for the CDR3: TGTGCCAGCAGCTTTTCCGGGTTGAGTGGCTACACCTTC. This codes for CASSFSGLSGYTF.